These T cell receptor beta chains were read from a single sample in a study of blood T cell repertoires in COVID-19. This table comes from immunoSEQ multiplex PCR, and its TCRdb copy is limited to in-frame clones, with some not included. The sample lists fewer than 350,000 clones, roughly 86% occurring once. Source material: peripheral blood. These receptors were taken from a woman aged 50 to 60 who had recovered from COVID-19. The conserved cysteine and the conserved F or W are not part of the CDR3 here. The order of the fields is CDR3 protein, clone size, V gene. Clone sizes are given selectively: once, few, many, or a class where the clone is expanded.

CDR3: AWSARRQGRGYEQF
size: .
V: TRBV30

CDR3: ASSPRRTIDEQF
size: .
V: TRBV7-2

CDR3: ASSYRDRSSPEKLF
size: .
V: TRBV6-6

CDR3: ASREIRSSYEQY
size: .
V: TRBV27

CDR3: ASSLRREEDTGELF
size: .
V: TRBV13

CDR3: ANPGQGLNIQY
size: .
V: TRBV21-1

CDR3: ASSRSGTGKNEQF
size: .
V: TRBV28

CDR3: ASSSFGESGANVLT
size: .
V: TRBV18

CDR3: ASKGQGTSQPQH
size: .
V: TRBV19

CDR3: AWSDGPSPGANVLT
size: .
V: TRBV30

CDR3: ASRGQSHFYEQY
size: .
V: TRBV27

CDR3: ASSSLAGAPETQY
size: .
V: TRBV27

CDR3: SASGVAETQY
size: .
V: TRBV20-1

CDR3: ATGGGEADTQY
size: .
V: TRBV10-3

CDR3: ASSYAGAPDTQY
size: .
V: TRBV6-5

CDR3: ASTSSERTEAF
size: .
V: TRBV10-1

CDR3: ASSLLGEDGYT
size: few
V: TRBV12-3/TRBV12-4

CDR3: ASSSGTSGRNIQY
size: .
V: TRBV7-6

CDR3: AWSSGLAGTDTQY
size: once
V: TRBV30

CDR3: ASSVVGFGGPDTQY
size: .
V: TRBV9

CDR3: ASSYTQEY
size: .
V: TRBV6-5

CDR3: ASSLTLAPFTDTQY
size: .
V: TRBV27

CDR3: ASSLAGGAKFNEQF
size: .
V: TRBV6-5

CDR3: ASSSVGQPRGYGYT
size: .
V: TRBV6-6

CDR3: ASSLATSGYTYEQY
size: .
V: TRBV5-5

CDR3: ASSVYFRDRDRYEQY
size: .
V: TRBV28

CDR3: ASSLSGGENTEAF
size: .
V: TRBV7-2

CDR3: ASSPRGLAGINSYNEQF
size: .
V: TRBV5-4

CDR3: ASGRVGEAF
size: .
V: TRBV12-3/TRBV12-4

CDR3: ASSRDRADGYT
size: .
V: TRBV18

CDR3: ASSHRDYQETQY
size: .
V: TRBV6-2/TRBV6-3

CDR3: AISESYETSFQNEQF
size: .
V: TRBV10-3

CDR3: ASSSRGNRGTDTQY
size: .
V: TRBV5-5

CDR3: ASRPDRDNEQY
size: .
V: TRBV6-5

CDR3: SVRTGPDEKLF
size: .
V: TRBV29-1

CDR3: ASSTTTSGVFTGELF
size: .
V: TRBV7-9

CDR3: AWSVSGSLAGELF
size: few
V: TRBV30

CDR3: ASSLLGGGPPYNEQF
size: .
V: TRBV28

CDR3: ASSAGQHTEAF
size: .
V: TRBV7-9

CDR3: ASRDTNLNTEAF
size: .
V: TRBV6-4

CDR3: ASSPTSQGSSYEQY
size: .
V: TRBV18